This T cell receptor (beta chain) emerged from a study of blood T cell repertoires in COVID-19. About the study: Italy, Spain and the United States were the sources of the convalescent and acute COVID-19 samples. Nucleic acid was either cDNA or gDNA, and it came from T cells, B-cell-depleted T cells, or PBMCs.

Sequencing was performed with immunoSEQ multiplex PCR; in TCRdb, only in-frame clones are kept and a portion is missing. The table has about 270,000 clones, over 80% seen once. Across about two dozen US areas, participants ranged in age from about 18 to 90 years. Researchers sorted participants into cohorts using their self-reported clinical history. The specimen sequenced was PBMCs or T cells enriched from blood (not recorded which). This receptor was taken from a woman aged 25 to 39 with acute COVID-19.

The CDR3 reads CAISATSVSYEQYF. CDR3 DNA: TGTGCCATCAGCGCGACTAGCGTTTCCTACGAGCAGTACTTC. This rearrangement joins TRBV10-3 to TRBJ2-7, with 8 bases matching TRBD2. Losses at the gene ends were 6 bases for V and 1 base for J; bases not matched to a gene: 5. CDR1 and CDR2 from the germline V gene are ENHRY and SYGVKD. The CDR3 has 14 amino acids.